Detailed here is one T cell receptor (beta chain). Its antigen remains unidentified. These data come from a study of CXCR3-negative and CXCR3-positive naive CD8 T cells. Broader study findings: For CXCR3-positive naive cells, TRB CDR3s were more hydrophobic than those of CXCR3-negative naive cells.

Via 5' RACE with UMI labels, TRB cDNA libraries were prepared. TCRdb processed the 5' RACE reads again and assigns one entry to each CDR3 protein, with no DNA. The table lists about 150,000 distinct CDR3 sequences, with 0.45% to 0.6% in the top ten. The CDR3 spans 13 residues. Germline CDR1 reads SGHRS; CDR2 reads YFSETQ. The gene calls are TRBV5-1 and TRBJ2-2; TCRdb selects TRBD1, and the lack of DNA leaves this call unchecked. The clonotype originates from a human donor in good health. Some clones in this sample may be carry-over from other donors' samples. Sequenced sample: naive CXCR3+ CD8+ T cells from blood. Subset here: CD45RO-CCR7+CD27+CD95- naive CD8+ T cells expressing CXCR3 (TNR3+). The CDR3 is CASSSPLFGELFF.